This TCR beta chain was retrieved from a study of graft-versus-host responses after intestinal transplantation. The overall study: Transplant recipients had multivisceral, liver-intestinal, or isolated intestinal grafts. Every recipient underwent anti-thymocyte globulin induction, then tacrolimus and steroids for three to four years. Study-wide points: GvH clones occurred in recipient marrow; some first appeared in ileum or blood. Within the allografts of patients who had graft-donor T cell macrochimerism, graft-versus-host to host-versus-graft clonal ratios were high.

About this clone: Its antigen remains unidentified.

Researchers processed graft tissue to release intraepithelial and lamina propria lymphocytes. Germline V gene sequence: CDR1 MNHEY, CDR2 SMNVEV (reference sequence). V was shortened by 8 bases and J by 4 bases, with 17 bases between the two germline ends. The CDR3 extends over 14 amino acids. TCRdb's copy holds only in-frame clones and misses some; the assay was immunoSEQ multiplex PCR. In the table there are approximately 16,000 clones, 65% to 90% of which are singletons. J is TRBJ1-2 and V is TRBV27, with D possibly matching TRBD1 (6 bases). Sequencing was performed on ileum tissue, taken 17 days after transplant. The clonotype originates from a human patient who received an intestinal transplant, so some T cells may come from the graft donor. The chain's CDR3 is CASGPWTASYGYTF. CDR3 DNA: TGTGCCAGCGGCCCATGGACAGCCTCCTATGGCTACACCTTC.